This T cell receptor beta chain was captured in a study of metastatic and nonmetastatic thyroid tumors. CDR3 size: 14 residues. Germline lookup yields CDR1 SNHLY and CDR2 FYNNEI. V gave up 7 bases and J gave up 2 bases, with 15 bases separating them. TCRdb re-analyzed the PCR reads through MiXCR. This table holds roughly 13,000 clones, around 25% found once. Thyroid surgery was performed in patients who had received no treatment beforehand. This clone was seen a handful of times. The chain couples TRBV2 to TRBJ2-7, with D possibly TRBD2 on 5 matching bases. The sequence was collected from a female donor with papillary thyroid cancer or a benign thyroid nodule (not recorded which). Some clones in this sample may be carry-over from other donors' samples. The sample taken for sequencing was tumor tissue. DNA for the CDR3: TGTGCCAGCAAGACAACCCCCGGGGCCTACGAGCAGTACTTC. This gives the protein CASKTTPGAYEQYF.